The 23 T cell receptor beta chains below come from one sample, sequenced in a study of blood T cell repertoires in COVID-19. TCRdb's copy holds only in-frame clones and misses some; the assay was immunoSEQ multiplex PCR. The sample lists about 270,000 clones; roughly 88% were seen once. The sample consisted of PBMCs or T cells enriched from blood (not recorded which). The receptors stem from a woman between 40 and 50 years old with acute COVID-19.

The V call is TRBV11-2, the J call TRBJ2-3; D gene unclear. V lost 6 bases and J 2 bases, leaving 12 bases between the germline ends. Germline CDR1 is SGHAT and CDR2 is FQNNGV. The CDR3 contains 14 residues. The CDR3 protein is CASRLTAFTDTQYF. The DNA for the CDR3 is TGTGCCAGCAGGTTAACAGCTTTCACAGATACGCAGTATTTT.

This clone was picked up one time. V and J are TRBV5-1 and TRBJ1-6; D gene ambiguous. The V gene's germline CDR1 is SGHRS and CDR2 YFSETQ. V lost 4 bases and J 0 bases, leaving 8 bases between the germline ends. The CDR3 length is 15 residues. The CDR3 protein is CASSVASSYNSPLHF. The CDR3 DNA reads TGCGCCAGCAGCGTAGCCAGCTCCTATAATTCACCCCTCCACTTT.

The chain combines TRBV6-5 with TRBJ1-2; D remains unclear. Between the trimmed V and J ends, which lost 7 bases and 4 bases, there was a span of 13 bases. The CDR3 covers 13 residues. The germline gives CDR1 MNHEY, CDR2 SVGAGI. The DNA for the CDR3 is TGTGCCAGCACACCGGGAAAACTCTATGGCTACACCTTC. Translating gives CASTPGKLYGYTF.

V and J are TRBV2 and TRBJ2-3; 7 nucleotides align to TRBD1. Germline values: CDR1 SNHLY, CDR2 FYNNEI. The CDR3 spans 15 residues. The junction had 7 bases not matched to a gene; V was cut back by 4 bases and J by 3 bases. Here the CDR3 reads CASSGDSRATDTQYF. CDR3 bases: TGTGCCAGCAGTGGGGACAGTAGGGCGACAGATACGCAGTATTTT.

The CDR3 nucleotides read TGTGCCAGCAGGCTTGCGACAGGCGAAGCTTTCTTT. Its protein product is CASRLATGEAFF. The V gene is TRBV7-9, the J gene TRBJ1-1; perhaps TRBD1 as D (6 bases). Trimming removed 6 bases from V and 8 bases from J, with 13 bases in between. The CDR3 length is 12 residues. Germline CDR1 SEHNR, CDR2 FQNEAQ (reference sequence). The full variable domain, completed using reference TRBV7-9 and TRBJ1-1, is DTGVSQNPRHKITKRGQNVTFRCDPISEHNRLYWYRQTLGQGPEFLTYFQNEAQLEKSRLLSDRFSAERPKGSFSTLEIQRTEQGDSAMYLCASRLATGEAFFGQGTRLTVV.

The chain joins TRBV7-2 to TRBJ1-2; 7 bases line up with TRBD1. J lost 4 bases, V lost 4 bases, and 9 bases had no gene match. Germline lookup yields CDR1 SGHTA and CDR2 FQGNSA. The CDR3 has 15 amino acids. The CDR3 spells CASSSAGTDPYGYTF. The DNA of the CDR3 is TGTGCCAGCAGCTCGGCCGGGACAGACCCCTATGGCTACACCTTC. Variable domain in full (rest from reference TRBV7-2 and TRBJ1-2): GAGVSQSPSNKVTEKGKDVELRCDPISGHTALYWYRQSLGQGLEFLIYFQGNSAPDKSGLPSDRFSAERTGGSVSTLTIQRTQQEDSAVYLCASSSAGTDPYGYTFGSGTRLTVV.

V is TRBV3-1 (or the pseudogene TRBV3-2) and J is TRBJ2-2, with 8 positions matching TRBD2. This CDR3 region has 14 residues. The germline V gene encodes CDR1 LGHDT and CDR2 YNNKEL (reference sequence). V trimming: 6 bases; J trimming: 4 bases; junction bases outside the gene matches: 4. The CDR3 DNA reads TGTGCCAGCAGAAGCGGGGGAGTCACCGGGGAGCTGTTTTTT. Its translation: CASRSGGVTGELFF.

This clone was observed a single time. The CDR3 sequence is CASSRQGGYTF. CDR3 nucleotide sequence: TGTGCCAGCAGCCGCCAGGGTGGCTACACCTTC. V is TRBV3-1 (or the pseudogene TRBV3-2) and J is TRBJ1-2; tentatively, D is TRBD1 (5 bases). Germline CDR1 LGHDT, CDR2 YNNKEL (reference sequence). This CDR3 contains 11 residues. V was clipped by 4 bases and J by 7 bases, with 7 bases between them.

V is TRBV18 and J is TRBJ1-2; 9 nucleotides match TRBD1. V shed 3 bases and J 2 bases; nucleotides not matched to a gene: 19. This CDR3 has 20 residues. Germline V gene data show CDR1 as KGHSH and CDR2 as LQKENI. The CDR3 bases are TGTGCCAGCTCACCGCCGAAAGGTCCGGGACAGGGAAAAGGGAACTATGGCTACACCTTC. It yields the protein CASSPPKGPGQGKGNYGYTF.

The chain employs TRBV19 and TRBJ1-1; the D gene is possibly TRBD1 (5 bases). Germline-derived CDR1 and CDR2 are LNHDA and SQIVND (reference sequence). V lost 3 bases, J lost 1 base, and 12 bases lay in between. This CDR3 is built from 15 residues. The CDR3 is CASSMGGFKNTEAFF. CDR3 nucleotides: TGTGCCAGTAGTATGGGGGGATTTAAGAACACTGAAGCTTTCTTT.

J is TRBJ2-1 and V is TRBV24-1, with D tentatively TRBD2 (6 bases). This CDR3 contains 14 residues. V was pared by 7 bases and J by 8 bases, with 17 bases between. From germline, CDR1 is KGHDR and CDR2 SFDVKD. This chain's CDR3 is CATSPPAGGDEQFF. CDR3 in DNA: TGTGCCACCAGCCCCCCTGCGGGCGGGGATGAGCAGTTCTTC.

This clone appeared once. The chain has TRBV6-5 and TRBJ1-2; 9 bases are shared with TRBD1. This CDR3 has 15 residues. J lost 6 bases, V lost 6 bases, and 11 bases had no gene match. Per germline, CDR1 MNHEY and CDR2 SVGAGI. The CDR3 spells CASSLRDRDRDGYTF. The DNA of the CDR3 is TGTGCCAGCAGCCTCCGGGACAGGGACCGAGATGGCTACACCTTC.

This clone was detected a few times. The chain employs TRBV5-1 and TRBJ2-5; the match to TRBD2 covers 10 bases. Germline values: CDR1 SGHRS, CDR2 YFSETQ. Trimming at V came to 1 base and at J to 4 bases, leaving 13 bases not matched to a gene. The CDR3 loop spans 18 amino acids. In nucleotides, the CDR3 is TGCGCCAGCAGCTTGAACCCAGCTAGCGGGGGCTCGGTAGAGACCCAGTACTTC. Translated, it gives CASSLNPASGGSVETQYF.

The V and J genes are TRBV19 and TRBJ2-2, with a tentative D call TRBD2 (6 bases). Germline lookup yields CDR1 LNHDA and CDR2 SQIVND (reference sequence). This CDR3 spans 16 amino acids. Trimming cost V 7 bases and J 4 bases, with 19 bases left between them. CDR3 loop: CASIGASVRGTGELFF. The CDR3 DNA is TGTGCCAGTATAGGAGCTAGCGTTCGCGGCACCGGGGAGCTGTTTTTT.

V and J are TRBV2 and TRBJ1-5; 11 positions match TRBD1. The ends lost 8 bases at V and 5 bases at J; junction bases unmatched: 8. The germline V gene has CDR1 SNHLY and CDR2 FYNNEI. The CDR3 has 15 amino acids. The chain's CDR3 is CASAPDRGRDQPQHF. The CDR3 DNA reads as TGTGCCAGCGCACCGGACAGGGGGCGCGATCAGCCCCAGCATTTT.

This sequence joins TRBV15 and TRBJ1-1; D not certain. Trimming pared 0 bases from V and 2 bases from J, leaving 4 bases between. Germline V gene lookup returns CDR1 LNHNV and CDR2 YYDKDF (reference sequence). CDR3 length: 13 amino acids. The CDR3 DNA sequence: TGTGCCACCAGCAGAGACCCAAACACTGAAGCTTTCTTT. Its protein product is CATSRDPNTEAFF.

The table lists this clone with a count of one. CDR3 nucleotides: TGTGCCAGCAGTGGGGGCGTTAAACTGTTTTTT. As protein: CASSGGVKLFF. The chain has TRBV28 and TRBJ1-4; a weak D match, TRBD1 (6 bases). Germline CDR1 MDHEN, CDR2 SYDVKM. The CDR3 runs 11 residues. V gave up 5 bases and J gave up 11 bases, with 9 bases separating them.

V gene TRBV12-3 or TRBV12-4 combines with J gene TRBJ1-6; TRBD1 might be the D (6 bases). V lost 7 bases, J lost 5 bases, and 9 bases lay in between. The CDR3 totals 13 residues. The chain's CDR3 is CASKGQDNSPLHF. DNA of the CDR3: TGTGCCAGCAAGGGACAAGATAATTCACCCCTCCACTTT.

CDR3 amino acids: CAISEAPGTVYGYTF. As DNA, the CDR3 is TGTGCCATCAGTGAGGCACCCGGGACAGTATATGGCTACACCTTC. The V gene is TRBV10-3, the J gene TRBJ1-2; 7 bases are shared with TRBD1. The germline CDR1 and CDR2 sequences are ENHRY and SYGVKD. The CDR3 runs 15 residues. The J segment lost 5 bases and the V segment lost 2 bases, leaving 8 bases of the junction unmatched.

J is TRBJ2-7 and V is TRBV18, with 9 nucleotides matching TRBD2. Per the germline V gene, CDR1 is KGHSH and CDR2 is LQKENI. The length of the CDR3 is 15 residues. V shed 3 bases and J 4 bases; nucleotides not matched to a gene: 7. DNA of the CDR3: TGTGCCAGCTCACCCACCGCGGGGGGGTCTTACGAGCAGTACTTC. It yields the protein CASSPTAGGSYEQYF.

CDR3 loop: CASSEFSGGTDTQYF. The DNA of the CDR3 is TGTGCCAGCAGTGAATTTAGCGGGGGCACAGATACGCAGTATTTT. The J gene is TRBJ2-3, the V gene TRBV6-1, with TRBD2 matching 8 bases. This CDR3 comprises 15 residues. Germline assignment: CDR1 MNHNS and CDR2 SASEGT. V gave up 2 bases and J gave up 1 base; unmatched junction bases: 2.

The chain joins TRBV30 to TRBJ2-5, with 10 positions matching TRBD1. V dropped 8 bases and J dropped 0; count of bases not matched to a gene: 9. The CDR3 loop spans 15 amino acids. Per germline, CDR1 GTSNPN and CDR2 SVGIG (reference sequence). CDR3 nucleotide sequence: TGTGCCGCGTCACCGGGACAGGGGTACCAAGAGACCCAGTACTTC. It encodes CAASPGQGYQETQYF. Filled out from reference TRBV30 and TRBJ2-5, the complete variable domain reads SQTIHQWPATLVQPVGSPLSLECTVEGTSNPNLYWYRQAAGRGLQLLFYSVGIGQISSEVPQNLSASRPQDRQFILSSKKLLLSDSGFYLCAASPGQGYQETQYFGPGTRLLVL.

This clone was seen just once. This rearrangement joins TRBV18 to TRBJ2-3; 14 bases are shared with TRBD2. Germline CDR1 KGHSH, CDR2 LQKENI. This CDR3 spans 16 amino acids. Trimming at V came to 4 bases and at J to 4 bases, leaving 4 bases not matched to a gene. The chain's CDR3 is CASSRGLAGEADTQYF. DNA of the CDR3: TGTGCCAGCTCACGGGGACTAGCGGGAGAAGCAGATACGCAGTATTTT.